These 17 T cell receptor beta chains were all obtained from the same sample, sequenced in a study of blood T cells in healthy people across ages. Sample-barcoded 5' priming and a J-beta primer mix drove a second PCR of about 7 to 12 cycles. TCRdb analysed the 5' RACE reads with MiXCR anew, one entry per CDR3 protein. The repertoire holds roughly 700,000 distinct CDR3 sequences, with approximately 50% as singletons. Input material: blood. The receptors here all came from a woman aged 55-69 years in good health.

The CDR3 loop is CASSLMFGPGLGEAFF. The CDR3 DNA reads TGTGCCAGCAGCTTAATGTTTGGGCCAGGGCTTGGTGAAGCTTTCTTT. The chain recombines TRBV7-2 with TRBJ1-1; possibly TRBD1 for D (5 bases). Germline lookup yields CDR1 SGHTA and CDR2 FQGNSA. CDR3 size: 16 residues. Trimming stripped 2 bases from V and 7 bases from J, with 20 bases between.

V usage is TRBV11-2 and J usage is TRBJ2-5, with 8 bases aligning to TRBD1. The DNA matches TRBJ2-7 better at its end, which makes the J call doubtful. This CDR3 spans 15 amino acids. The V gene's germline CDR1 is SGHAT and CDR2 FQNNGV. The CDR3 is CASSPWTGSPYEQYF. CDR3 nucleotide sequence: TGTGCCAGCAGCCCGTGGACAGGGTCACCCTACGAGCAGTACTTC.

The chain carries TRBV7-2 and TRBJ1-1, with TRBD1 matching over 7 bases. In germline, CDR1 is SGHTA, CDR2 FQGNSA. The CDR3 is 15 amino acids. V shed 4 bases, J shed 5 bases, and the junction held 10 bases outside the gene matches. The CDR3 DNA sequence: TGTGCCAGCAGCTGGGTTACCGGGACAGCTACTGAAGCTTTCTTT. The encoded protein is CASSWVTGTATEAFF.

The V and J genes are TRBV5-1 and TRBJ2-7; 10 bases fit TRBD2. V dropped 0 bases and J dropped 0; count of bases not matched to a gene: 3. The CDR3 sequence is 16 residues long. The germline CDR1 and CDR2 sequences are SGHRS and YFSETQ. In DNA, the CDR3 is TGCGCCAGCAGCTTGGGGGCTAGCGGGAGCTCCTACGAGCAGTACTTC. It is translated as CASSLGASGSSYEQYF.

There are a few counts of this clonotype. In DNA, the CDR3 is TGTGCCAGCGGACGGACCAGGGGGCAGATCTATGGCTACACCTTC. This gives the protein CASGRTRGQIYGYTF. V is TRBV27 and J is TRBJ1-2, with 8 bases lining up with TRBD1. V gave up 8 bases and J gave up 4 bases; unmatched junction bases: 12. The length of the CDR3 is 15 residues. Germline CDR1 MNHEY, CDR2 SMNVEV (reference sequence).

The V gene is TRBV12-3 or TRBV12-4, the J gene TRBJ2-4; a weak D match, TRBD1 (5 bases). CDR3 length equals 14 residues. Trimming stripped 6 bases from V and 2 bases from J, with 11 bases between. CDR3 DNA: TGTGCCAGCAGAGCAGACAGTACCAAAAACATTCAGTACTTC. Encoded protein: CASRADSTKNIQYF.

The rearrangement joins TRBV20-1 to TRBJ1-5; 7 nucleotides align to TRBD1. The V gene end was trimmed by 0 bases and the J gene end by 7 bases; junction bases not matched to a gene: 9. Looked up from germline, CDR1 is DFQATT and CDR2 is SNEGSKA (reference sequence). CDR3 length: 15 residues. The DNA for the CDR3 is TGCAGTGCTAGAGATCAGTCAGGGGGATGGCAGCCCCAGCATTTT. This gives the protein CSARDQSGGWQPQHF.

This clonotype was observed a single time. J is TRBJ2-5 and V is TRBV7-2; 10 positions match TRBD1. The CDR3 covers 15 residues. The germline gives CDR1 SGHTA, CDR2 FQGNSA. The V gene end was trimmed by 5 bases and the J gene end by 11 bases; junction bases not matched to a gene: 14. The CDR3 reads CASSTRQGANNEQYF. In DNA form, the CDR3 reads TGTGCCAGCAGCACCCGACAGGGGGCGAACAATGAGCAGTACTTC. The whole variable domain, filled in from reference TRBV7-2 and TRBJ2-5, reads GAGVSQSPSNKVTEKGKDVELRCDPISGHTALYWYRQSLGQGLEFLIYFQGNSAPDKSGLPSDRFSAERTGGSVSTLTIQRTQQEDSAVYLCASSTRQGANNEQYFGPGTRLLVL.

CDR3 sequence (DNA): TGTGCCAGCAGCCCGCTCATGTCACAGCCGAACACTGAAGCTTTCTTT. As protein: CASSPLMSQPNTEAFF. The chain recombines TRBV4-2 with TRBJ1-1; D is ambiguous. The CDR3 extends over 16 amino acids. V was pared by 4 bases and J by 1 base, with 16 bases between. The germline V gene has CDR1 LGHNA and CDR2 YNFKEQ.

This chain joins TRBV28 and TRBJ2-7; TRBD2 matches at 9 bases. The V segment lost 2 bases and the J segment 0 bases; nucleotides outside the gene matches: 20. This CDR3 spans 21 amino acids. Germline V gives CDR1 MDHEN, CDR2 SYDVKM. The CDR3 DNA reads as TGTGCCAGCAGTTTAAGGATGGGCAGGAGCGCTAGCGGGGAGAGCTCCTACGAGCAGTACTTC. Amino acids: CASSLRMGRSASGESSYEQYF.

The V gene is TRBV20-1, the J gene TRBJ2-3; no firm D call. The germline V gene has CDR1 DFQATT and CDR2 SNEGSKA (reference sequence). There are 16 residues in the CDR3. V was pared by 6 bases and J by 2 bases, with 21 bases between. This chain's CDR3 is CSAEHPTRRTTDTQYF. CDR3 in DNA: TGCAGTGCCGAACACCCGACCCGTCGAACCACAGATACGCAGTATTTT.

V is TRBV27 and J is TRBJ2-3; D tentatively fits TRBD1 or TRBD2 (5 bases each). Trimming left V 6 bases short and J 7 bases short, with 14 bases between. Germline V gene sequence: CDR1 MNHEY, CDR2 SMNVEV (reference sequence). The CDR3 spans 13 residues. The CDR3 protein is CASSPGTGYTQYF. DNA of the CDR3: TGTGCCAGCAGCCCCGGGACGGGTTATACGCAGTATTTT.

This clonotype was recorded a few times. The V gene is TRBV13, the J gene TRBJ1-2, with D unresolved. CDR1 and CDR2 (germline): PRHDT, FYEKMQ (reference sequence). This CDR3 region has 13 residues. With 4 bases removed from V and 4 bases from J, the gap between germline ends came to 10 bases. This CDR3 is CASSSGLSYGYTF. As DNA, the CDR3 is TGTGCCAGCAGCTCCGGACTGAGCTATGGCTACACCTTC.

This clonotype was detected a few times. The chain is built from TRBV6-1 and TRBJ2-5, with 8 bases that match TRBD1. CDR3 length: 16 amino acids. Germline V gene lookup returns CDR1 MNHNS and CDR2 SASEGT. Trimming cost V 8 bases and J 5 bases; bases outside gene matches: 16. In DNA form, the CDR3 reads TGTGCCAGCGGCGAGGGGACAGGCAAACTTTGGGAGACCCAGTACTTC. It yields the protein CASGEGTGKLWETQYF.

This clonotype showed up just once. The chain joins TRBV5-1 to TRBJ2-5; D is possibly TRBD2 (5 bases). Between the trimmed V and J ends, which lost 4 bases and 7 bases, there was a span of 11 bases. CDR3 length: 12 residues. The germline V gene has CDR1 SGHRS and CDR2 YFSETQ. The CDR3 protein is CASSARRGTQYF. The CDR3 nucleotides are TGCGCCAGCAGCGCCCGACGGGGGACCCAGTACTTC.

The rearrangement uses TRBV7-2 and TRBJ2-1, with 15 bases that match TRBD2. The J call could be wrong; TRBJ2-7 is a better fit for the DNA end. Germline loops: CDR1 SGHTA, CDR2 FQGNSA. The CDR3 runs to 19 residues. The CDR3 DNA reads as TGTGCCAGCAGCTCCTCCGGGACTAGCGGGAGGAGCTCCTACAATGAGCAGTACTTC. It encodes CASSSSGTSGRSSYNEQYF.

The chain uses TRBV9 and TRBJ2-5; D is uncertain. The DNA end favors TRBJ2-7, so the J call may be wrong. The CDR3 is 14 amino acids. Germline CDR1 reads SGDLS; CDR2 reads YYNGEE. The CDR3 loop is CASSPGWKEHEQYF. CDR3 coding DNA: TGTGCCAGCAGCCCCGGGTGGAAGGAACACGAGCAGTACTTC.